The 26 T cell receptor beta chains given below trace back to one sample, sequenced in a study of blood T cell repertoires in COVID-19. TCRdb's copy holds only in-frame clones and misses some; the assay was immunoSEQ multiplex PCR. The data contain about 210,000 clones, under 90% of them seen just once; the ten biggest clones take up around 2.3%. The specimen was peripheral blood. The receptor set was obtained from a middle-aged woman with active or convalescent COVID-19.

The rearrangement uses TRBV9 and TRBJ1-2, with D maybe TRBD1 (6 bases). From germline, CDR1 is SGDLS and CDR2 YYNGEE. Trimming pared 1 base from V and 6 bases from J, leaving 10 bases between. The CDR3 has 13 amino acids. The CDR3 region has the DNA TGTGCCAGCAGCGTAATGGGGGCTAATGGCTACACCTTC. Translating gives CASSVMGANGYTF.

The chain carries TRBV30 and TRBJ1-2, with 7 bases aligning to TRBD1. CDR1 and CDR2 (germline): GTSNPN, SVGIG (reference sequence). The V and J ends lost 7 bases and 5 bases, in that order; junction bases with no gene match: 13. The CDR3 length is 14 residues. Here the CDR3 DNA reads TGTGCCTCTCTCGACAGGGTGGATCGATATGGCTACACCTTC. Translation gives CASLDRVDRYGYTF.

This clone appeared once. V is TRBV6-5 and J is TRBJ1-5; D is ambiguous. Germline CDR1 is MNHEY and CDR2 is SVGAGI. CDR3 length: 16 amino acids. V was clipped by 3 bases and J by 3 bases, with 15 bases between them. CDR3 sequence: CASSYGNGGLNQPQHF. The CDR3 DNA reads TGTGCCAGCAGTTATGGTAATGGCGGACTCAATCAGCCCCAGCATTTT.

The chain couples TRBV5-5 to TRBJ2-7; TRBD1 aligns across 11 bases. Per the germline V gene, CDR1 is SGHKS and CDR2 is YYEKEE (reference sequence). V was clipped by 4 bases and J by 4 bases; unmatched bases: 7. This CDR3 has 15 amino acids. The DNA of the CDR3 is TGTGCCAGCAGCGCCGGGACAGGGGGTCAGTACGAGCAGTACTTC. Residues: CASSAGTGGQYEQYF.

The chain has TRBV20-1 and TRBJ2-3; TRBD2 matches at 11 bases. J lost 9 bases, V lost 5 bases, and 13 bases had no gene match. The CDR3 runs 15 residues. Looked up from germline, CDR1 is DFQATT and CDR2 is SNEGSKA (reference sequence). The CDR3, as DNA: TGCAGTGCTTGTGTAGCGGGGGGGCCGGCGGCGACGCAGTATTTT. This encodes CSACVAGGPAATQYF.

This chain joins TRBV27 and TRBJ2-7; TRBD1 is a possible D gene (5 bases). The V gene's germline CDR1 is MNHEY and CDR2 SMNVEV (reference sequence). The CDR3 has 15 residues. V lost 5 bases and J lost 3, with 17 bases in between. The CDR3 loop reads CASSPPFGHHYEQYF. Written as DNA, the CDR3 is TGTGCCAGCAGTCCCCCCTTTGGACATCACTACGAGCAGTACTTC.

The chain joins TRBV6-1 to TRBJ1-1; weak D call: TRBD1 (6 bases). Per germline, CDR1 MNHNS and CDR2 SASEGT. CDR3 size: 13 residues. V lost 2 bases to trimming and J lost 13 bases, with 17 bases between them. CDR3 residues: CASSEPGDGSVFF. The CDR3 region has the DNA TGTGCCAGCAGTGAACCAGGGGACGGCTCAGTTTTCTTT.

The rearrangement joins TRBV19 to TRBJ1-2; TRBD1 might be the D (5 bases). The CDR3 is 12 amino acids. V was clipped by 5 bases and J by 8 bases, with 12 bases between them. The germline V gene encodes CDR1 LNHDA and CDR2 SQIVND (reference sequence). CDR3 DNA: TGTGCCAGTAGTGCCCAGGGCGGCGGCTACACCTTC. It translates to CASSAQGGGYTF.

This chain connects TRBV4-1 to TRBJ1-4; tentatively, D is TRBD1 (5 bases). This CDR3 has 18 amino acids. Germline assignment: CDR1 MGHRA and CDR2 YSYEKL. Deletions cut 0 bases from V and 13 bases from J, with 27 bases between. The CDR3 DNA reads TGCGCCAGCAGCCAAGACGGGGGGGAAGGAGACGGCCACGTCGGACTGTTTTTT. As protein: CASSQDGGEGDGHVGLFF.

This CDR3 is CASSSTGPGGEQYF. Written as DNA, the CDR3 is TGTGCCAGCAGTTCAACGGGTCCAGGGGGAGAGCAGTACTTC. The V call is TRBV6-2 or TRBV6-3, the J call TRBJ2-7, with 7 bases fitting TRBD1. The CDR3 covers 14 residues. Germline V gives CDR1 MNHEY, CDR2 SVGEGT. J was trimmed by 7 bases and V by 4 bases; bases with no gene match: 10.

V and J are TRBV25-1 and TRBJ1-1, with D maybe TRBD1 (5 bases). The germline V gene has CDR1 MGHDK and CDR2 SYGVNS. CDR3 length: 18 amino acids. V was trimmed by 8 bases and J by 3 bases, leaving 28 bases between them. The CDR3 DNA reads TGTGCCAGCTCGGAAGGGGCAGGGATCCTTTCATCGGACACTGAAGCTTTCTTT. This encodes CASSEGAGILSSDTEAFF.

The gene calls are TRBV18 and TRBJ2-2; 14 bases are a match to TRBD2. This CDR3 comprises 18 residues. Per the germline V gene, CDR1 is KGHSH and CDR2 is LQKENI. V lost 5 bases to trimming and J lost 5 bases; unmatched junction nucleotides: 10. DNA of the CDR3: TGTGCCAGCTCATCCGAGGGACTAGCGGGAGTAGAGACCGGGGAGCTGTTTTTT. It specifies CASSSEGLAGVETGELFF.

Here the CDR3 reads CASTPGTVNTGELFF. Here the CDR3 DNA reads TGTGCCAGCACCCCCGGGACAGTGAACACCGGGGAGCTGTTTTTT. This chain links TRBV28 with TRBJ2-2, with 7 bases lining up with TRBD1. The junction had 6 bases not matched to a gene; V was cut back by 7 bases and J by 1 base. The CDR3 has 15 residues. Germline CDR1 reads MDHEN; CDR2 reads SYDVKM.

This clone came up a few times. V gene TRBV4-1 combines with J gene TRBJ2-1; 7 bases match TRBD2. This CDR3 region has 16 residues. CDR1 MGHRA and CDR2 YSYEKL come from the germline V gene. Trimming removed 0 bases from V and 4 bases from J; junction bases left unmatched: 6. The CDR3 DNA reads TGCGCCAGCAGCCAAGAACCGGGGGAGGGATACAATGAGCAGTTCTTC. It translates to CASSQEPGEGYNEQFF.

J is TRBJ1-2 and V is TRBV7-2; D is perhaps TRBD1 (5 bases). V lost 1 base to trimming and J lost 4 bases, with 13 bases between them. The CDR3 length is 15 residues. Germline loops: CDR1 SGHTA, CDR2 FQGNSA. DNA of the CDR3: TGTGCCAGCAGCTTAGGACAGTCCAACCCCTATGGCTACACCTTC. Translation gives CASSLGQSNPYGYTF.

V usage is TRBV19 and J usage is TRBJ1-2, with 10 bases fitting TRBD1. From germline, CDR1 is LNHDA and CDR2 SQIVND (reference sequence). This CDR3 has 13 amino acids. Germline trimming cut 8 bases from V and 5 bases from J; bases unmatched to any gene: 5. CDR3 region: CASGDRGVYGYTF. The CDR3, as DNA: TGTGCCAGTGGGGACAGGGGAGTGTATGGCTACACCTTC.

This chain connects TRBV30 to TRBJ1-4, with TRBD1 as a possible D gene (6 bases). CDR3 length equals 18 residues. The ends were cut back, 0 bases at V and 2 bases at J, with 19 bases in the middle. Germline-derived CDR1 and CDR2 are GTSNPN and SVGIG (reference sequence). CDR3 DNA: TGTGCCTGGAGTGTACCGACGACAGGAATAACCACTAATGAAAAACTGTTTTTT. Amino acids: CAWSVPTTGITTNEKLFF.

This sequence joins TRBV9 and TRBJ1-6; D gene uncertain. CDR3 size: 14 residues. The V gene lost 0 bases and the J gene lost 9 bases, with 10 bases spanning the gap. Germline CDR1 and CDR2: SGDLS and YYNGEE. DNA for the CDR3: TGTGCCAGCAGCGTAGCCGCGAGCCGTTCACCCCTCCACTTT. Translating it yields CASSVAASRSPLHF.

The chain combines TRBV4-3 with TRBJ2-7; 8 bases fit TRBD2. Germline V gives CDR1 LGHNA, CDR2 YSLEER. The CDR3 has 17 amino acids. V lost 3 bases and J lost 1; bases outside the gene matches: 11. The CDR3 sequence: CASSQYYAGGSSYEQYF. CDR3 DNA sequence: TGCGCCAGCAGCCAGTACTACGCGGGGGGATCTTCCTACGAGCAGTACTTC.

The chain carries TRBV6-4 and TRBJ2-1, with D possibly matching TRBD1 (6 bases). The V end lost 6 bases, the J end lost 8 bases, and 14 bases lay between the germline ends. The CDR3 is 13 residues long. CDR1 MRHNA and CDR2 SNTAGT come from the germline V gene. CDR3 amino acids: CASRLAGADEQFF. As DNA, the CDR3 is TGTGCCAGCAGATTGGCAGGGGCCGATGAGCAGTTCTTC.

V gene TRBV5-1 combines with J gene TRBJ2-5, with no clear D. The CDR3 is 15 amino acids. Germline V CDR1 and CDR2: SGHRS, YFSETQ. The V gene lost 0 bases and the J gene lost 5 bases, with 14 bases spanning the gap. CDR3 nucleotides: TGCGCCAGCAGCTTGGTGGCCGAACCGGAGGAGACCCAGTACTTC. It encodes CASSLVAEPEETQYF.

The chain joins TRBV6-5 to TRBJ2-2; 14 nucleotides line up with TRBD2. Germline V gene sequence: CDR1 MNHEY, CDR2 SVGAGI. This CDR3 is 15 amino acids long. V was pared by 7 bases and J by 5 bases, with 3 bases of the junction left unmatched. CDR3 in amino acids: CASTWTSGRTGELFF. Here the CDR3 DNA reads TGTGCCAGCACCTGGACTAGCGGGAGGACCGGGGAGCTGTTTTTT.

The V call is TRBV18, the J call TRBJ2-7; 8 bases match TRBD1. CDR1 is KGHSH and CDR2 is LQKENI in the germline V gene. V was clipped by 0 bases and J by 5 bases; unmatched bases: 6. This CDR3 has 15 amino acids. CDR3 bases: TGTGCCAGCTCACCACCAGGACAGGGTCTCCACGAGCAGTACTTC. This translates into CASSPPGQGLHEQYF.

The CDR3 bases are TGTGCCATCAGTGCGTTCGGGGACAGGGGCGTTTCCTATGGCTACACCTTC. It yields the protein CAISAFGDRGVSYGYTF. V is TRBV10-3 and J is TRBJ1-2; 10 bases match TRBD1. Trimming at V came to 4 bases and at J to 4 bases, leaving 12 bases not matched to a gene. The CDR3 totals 17 residues. In germline, CDR1 is ENHRY, CDR2 SYGVKD.

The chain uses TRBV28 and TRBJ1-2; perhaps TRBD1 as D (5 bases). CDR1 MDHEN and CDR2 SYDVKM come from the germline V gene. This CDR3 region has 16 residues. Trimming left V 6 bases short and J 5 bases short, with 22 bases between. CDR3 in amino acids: CASSLLTLRARYGYTF. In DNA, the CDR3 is TGTGCCAGCAGCCTCCTAACCCTCAGGGCACGATATGGCTACACCTTC.

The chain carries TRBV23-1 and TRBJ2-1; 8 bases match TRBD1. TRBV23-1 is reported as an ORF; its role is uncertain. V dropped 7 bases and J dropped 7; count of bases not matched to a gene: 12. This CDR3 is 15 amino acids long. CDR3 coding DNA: TGCGCCAGCACATCCCCTCGGGACAGGTGGAATGAGCAGTTCTTC. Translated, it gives CASTSPRDRWNEQFF.